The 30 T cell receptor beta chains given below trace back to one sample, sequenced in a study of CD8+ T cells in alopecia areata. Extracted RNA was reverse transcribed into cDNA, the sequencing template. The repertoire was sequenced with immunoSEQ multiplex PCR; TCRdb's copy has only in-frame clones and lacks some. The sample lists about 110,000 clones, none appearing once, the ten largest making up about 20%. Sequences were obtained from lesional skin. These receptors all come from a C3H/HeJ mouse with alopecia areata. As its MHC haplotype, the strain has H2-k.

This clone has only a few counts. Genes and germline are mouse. CDR3 residues: CAWSLGRDTSNERLFF. The CDR3 DNA, read in part, is TGTGCCTGGAGTCTCGGCCGGGACACTTCCAACGAA. The chain carries TRBV31 and TRBJ1-4, with D maybe TRBD1 (6 bases). The CDR3 end lies 4 residues beyond the end of the read and is filled in from the germline J gene. Germline V gene lookup returns CDR1 GKSSPN and CDR2 SITVG. Trimming took 0 bases from V and 1 from J, leaving 12 bases between them. The CDR3 is 16 residues long.

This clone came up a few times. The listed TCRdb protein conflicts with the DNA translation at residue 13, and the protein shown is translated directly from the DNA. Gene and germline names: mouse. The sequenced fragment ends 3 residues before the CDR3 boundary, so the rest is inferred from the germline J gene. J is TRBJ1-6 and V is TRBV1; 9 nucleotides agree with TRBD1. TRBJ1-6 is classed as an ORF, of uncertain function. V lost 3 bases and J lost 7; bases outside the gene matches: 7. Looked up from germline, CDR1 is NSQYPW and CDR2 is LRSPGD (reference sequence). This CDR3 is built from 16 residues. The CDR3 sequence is CTCSAPRDRENSPLYF. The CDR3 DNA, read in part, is TGCACCTGCAGTGCCCCCCGGGACAGGGAAAATTCGCCC.

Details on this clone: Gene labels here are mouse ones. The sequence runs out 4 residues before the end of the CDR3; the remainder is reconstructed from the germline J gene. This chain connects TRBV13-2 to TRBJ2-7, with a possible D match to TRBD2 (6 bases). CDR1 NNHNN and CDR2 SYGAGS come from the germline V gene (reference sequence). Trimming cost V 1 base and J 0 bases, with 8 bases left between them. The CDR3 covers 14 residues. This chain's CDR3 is CASGDWTDSYEQYF. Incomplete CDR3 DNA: TGTGCCAGCGGTGATTGGACTGACTCCTAT.

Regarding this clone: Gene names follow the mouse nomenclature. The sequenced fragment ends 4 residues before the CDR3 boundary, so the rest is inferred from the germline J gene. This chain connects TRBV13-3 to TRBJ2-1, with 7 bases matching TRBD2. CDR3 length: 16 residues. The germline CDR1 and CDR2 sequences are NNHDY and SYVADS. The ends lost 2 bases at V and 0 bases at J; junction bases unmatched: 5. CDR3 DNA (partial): TGTGCCAGCAGTGAGGGGGTGGGGGGTAACTATGCT. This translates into CASSEGVGGNYA. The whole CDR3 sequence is CASSEGVGGNYAEQFF.

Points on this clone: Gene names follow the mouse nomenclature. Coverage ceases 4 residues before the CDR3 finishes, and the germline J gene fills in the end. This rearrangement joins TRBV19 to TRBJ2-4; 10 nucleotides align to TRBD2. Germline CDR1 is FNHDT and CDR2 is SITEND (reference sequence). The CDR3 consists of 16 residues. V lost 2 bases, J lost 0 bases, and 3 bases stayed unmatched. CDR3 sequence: CASSIGWGGSQNTLYF. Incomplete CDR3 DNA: TGTGCCAGCAGTATTGGCTGGGGGGGCAGTCAAAAC.

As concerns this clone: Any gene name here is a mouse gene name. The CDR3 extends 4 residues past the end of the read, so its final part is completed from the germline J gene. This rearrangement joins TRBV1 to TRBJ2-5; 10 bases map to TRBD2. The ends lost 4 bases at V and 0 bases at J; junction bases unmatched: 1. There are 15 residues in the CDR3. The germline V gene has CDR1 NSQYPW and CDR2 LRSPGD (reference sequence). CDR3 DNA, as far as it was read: TGCACCTGCAGTGTGACTGGGGGGAACCAAGAC. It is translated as CTCSVTGGNQD. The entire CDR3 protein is CTCSVTGGNQDTQYF.

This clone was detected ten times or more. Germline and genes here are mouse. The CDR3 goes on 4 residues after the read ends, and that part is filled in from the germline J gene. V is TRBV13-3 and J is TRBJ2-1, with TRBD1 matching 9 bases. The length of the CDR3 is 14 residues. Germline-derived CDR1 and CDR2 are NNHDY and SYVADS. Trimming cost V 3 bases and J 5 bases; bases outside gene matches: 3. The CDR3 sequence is CASSVGDRDAEQFF. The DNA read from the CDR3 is TGTGCCAGCAGTGTAGGGGACAGGGATGCT.

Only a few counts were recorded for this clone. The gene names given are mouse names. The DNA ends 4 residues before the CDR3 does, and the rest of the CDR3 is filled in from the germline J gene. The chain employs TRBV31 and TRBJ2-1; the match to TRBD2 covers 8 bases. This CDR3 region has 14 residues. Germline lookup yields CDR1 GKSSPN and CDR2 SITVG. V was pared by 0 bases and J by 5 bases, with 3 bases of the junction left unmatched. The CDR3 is CAWSLGGQNAEQFF. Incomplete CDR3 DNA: TGTGCCTGGAGTCTGGGGGGGCAGAATGCT.

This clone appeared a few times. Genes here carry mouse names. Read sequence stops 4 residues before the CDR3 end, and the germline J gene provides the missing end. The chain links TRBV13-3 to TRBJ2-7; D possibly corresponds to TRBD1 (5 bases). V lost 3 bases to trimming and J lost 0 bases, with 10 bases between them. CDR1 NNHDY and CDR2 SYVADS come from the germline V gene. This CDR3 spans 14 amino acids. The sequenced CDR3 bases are TGTGCCAGCAGTGGTGGACAAATCTCCTAT. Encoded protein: CASSGGQISY. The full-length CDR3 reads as CASSGGQISYEQYF.

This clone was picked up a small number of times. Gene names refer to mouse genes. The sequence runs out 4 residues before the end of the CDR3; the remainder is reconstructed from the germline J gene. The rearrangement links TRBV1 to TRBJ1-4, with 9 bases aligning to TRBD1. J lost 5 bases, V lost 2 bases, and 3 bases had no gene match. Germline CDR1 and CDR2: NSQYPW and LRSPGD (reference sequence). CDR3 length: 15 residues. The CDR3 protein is CTCSATGTGNERLFF. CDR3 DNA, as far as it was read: TGCACCTGCAGTGCAACCGGGACAGGGAACGAA.

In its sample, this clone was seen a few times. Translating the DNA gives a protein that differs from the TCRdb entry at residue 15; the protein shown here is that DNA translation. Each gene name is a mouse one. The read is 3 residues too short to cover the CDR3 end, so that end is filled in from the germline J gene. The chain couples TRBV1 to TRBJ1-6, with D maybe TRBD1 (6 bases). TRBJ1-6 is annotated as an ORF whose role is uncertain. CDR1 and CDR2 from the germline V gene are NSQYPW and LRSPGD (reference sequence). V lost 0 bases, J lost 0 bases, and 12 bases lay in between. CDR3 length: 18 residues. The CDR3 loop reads CTCSADRGRGSYNSPLYF. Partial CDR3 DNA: TGCACCTGCAGTGCAGATCGCGGCAGGGGTTCCTATAATTCGCCC.

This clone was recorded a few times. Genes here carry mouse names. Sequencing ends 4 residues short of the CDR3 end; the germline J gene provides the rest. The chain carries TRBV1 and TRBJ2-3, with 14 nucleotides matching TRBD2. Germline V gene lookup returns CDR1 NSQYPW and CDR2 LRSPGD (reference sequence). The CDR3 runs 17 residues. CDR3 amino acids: CTCSWDWGGAGVETLYF. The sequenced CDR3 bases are TGCACCTGCAGTTGGGACTGGGGGGGCGCAGGTGTAGAA.

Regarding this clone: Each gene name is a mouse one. CDR3 sequence: CASSLDWGLNYAEQFF. The CDR3 bases that were read are TGTGCCAGCAGTCTGGACTGGGGTCTTAACTATGCT. V usage is TRBV19 and J usage is TRBJ2-1, with 9 bases fitting TRBD2. The sequence runs out 4 residues before the end of the CDR3; the remainder is reconstructed from the germline J gene. CDR1 is FNHDT, CDR2 SITEND, per germline (reference sequence). Unmatched junction bases numbered 5, after V lost 4 bases and J lost 0 bases. The CDR3 is made up of 16 amino acids.

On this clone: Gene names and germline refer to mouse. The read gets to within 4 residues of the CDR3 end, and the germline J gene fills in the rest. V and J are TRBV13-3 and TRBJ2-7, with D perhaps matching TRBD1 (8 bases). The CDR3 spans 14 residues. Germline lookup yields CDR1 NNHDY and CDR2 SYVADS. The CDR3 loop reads CASSHRGGEYEQYF. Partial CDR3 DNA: TGTGCCAGCAGTCACAGGGGGGGGGAGTAT.

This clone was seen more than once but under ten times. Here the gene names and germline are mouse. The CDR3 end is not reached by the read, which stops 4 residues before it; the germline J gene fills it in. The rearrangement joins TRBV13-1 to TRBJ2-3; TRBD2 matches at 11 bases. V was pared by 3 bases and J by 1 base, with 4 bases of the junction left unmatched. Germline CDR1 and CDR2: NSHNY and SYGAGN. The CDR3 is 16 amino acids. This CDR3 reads CASSGTGGAGAETLYF. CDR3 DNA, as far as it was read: TGTGCCAGCAGTGGAACTGGGGGGGCAGGTGCAGAA.

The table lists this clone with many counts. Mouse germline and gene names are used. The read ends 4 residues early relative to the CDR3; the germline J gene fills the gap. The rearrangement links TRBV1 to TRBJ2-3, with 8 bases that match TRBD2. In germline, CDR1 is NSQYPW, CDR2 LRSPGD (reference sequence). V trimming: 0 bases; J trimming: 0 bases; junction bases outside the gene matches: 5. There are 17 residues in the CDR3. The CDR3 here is CTCSADRGGPSAETLYF. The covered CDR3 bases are TGCACCTGCAGTGCAGATCGGGGGGGCCCTAGTGCAGAA.

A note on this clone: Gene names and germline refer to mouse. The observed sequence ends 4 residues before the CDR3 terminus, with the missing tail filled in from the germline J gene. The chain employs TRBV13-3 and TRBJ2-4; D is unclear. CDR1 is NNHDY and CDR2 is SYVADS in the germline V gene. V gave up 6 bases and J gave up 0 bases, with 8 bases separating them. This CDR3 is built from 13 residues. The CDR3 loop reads CASTSASQNTLYF. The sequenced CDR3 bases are TGTGCCAGCACCTCAGCTAGTCAAAAC.

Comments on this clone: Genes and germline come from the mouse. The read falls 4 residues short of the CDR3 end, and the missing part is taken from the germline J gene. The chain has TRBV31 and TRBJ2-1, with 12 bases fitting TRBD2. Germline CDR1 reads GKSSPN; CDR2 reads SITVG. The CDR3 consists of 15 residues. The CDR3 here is CAWLLTGGARAEQFF. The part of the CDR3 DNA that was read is TGTGCCTGGCTTCTGACTGGGGGGGCGCGGGCT.

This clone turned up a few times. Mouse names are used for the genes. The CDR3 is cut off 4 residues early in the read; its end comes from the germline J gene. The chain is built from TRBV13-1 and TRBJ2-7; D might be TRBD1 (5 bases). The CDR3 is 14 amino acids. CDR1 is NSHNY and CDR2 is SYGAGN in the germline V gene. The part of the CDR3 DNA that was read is TGTGCCAGCAGTGATCCCGGAGGGGATTAT. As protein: CASSDPGGDY. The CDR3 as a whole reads CASSDPGGDYEQYF.

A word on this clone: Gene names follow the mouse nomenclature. The sequenced part of the CDR3 DNA is TGTGCCAGCAGTATAGGGGGACAATCAAACTCC. Translated: CASSIGGQSNS. In full, the CDR3 reads CASSIGGQSNSDYTF. The chain employs TRBV19 and TRBJ1-2; TRBD1 might be the D (6 bases). Sequencing ends 4 residues short of the CDR3 end; the germline J gene provides the rest. From germline, CDR1 is FNHDT and CDR2 SITEND (reference sequence). CDR3 length equals 15 residues. V lost 0 bases to trimming and J lost 0 bases, with 9 bases between them.

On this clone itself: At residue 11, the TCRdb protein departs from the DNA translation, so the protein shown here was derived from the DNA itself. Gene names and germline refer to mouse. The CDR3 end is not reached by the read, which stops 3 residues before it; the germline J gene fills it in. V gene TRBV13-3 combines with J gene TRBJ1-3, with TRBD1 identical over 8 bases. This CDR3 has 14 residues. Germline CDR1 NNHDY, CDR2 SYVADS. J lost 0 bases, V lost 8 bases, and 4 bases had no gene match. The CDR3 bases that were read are TGTGCCAGAGACAGGGGCAATTCTGGAAATACG. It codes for CARDRGNSGNT. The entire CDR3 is CARDRGNSGNTLYF.

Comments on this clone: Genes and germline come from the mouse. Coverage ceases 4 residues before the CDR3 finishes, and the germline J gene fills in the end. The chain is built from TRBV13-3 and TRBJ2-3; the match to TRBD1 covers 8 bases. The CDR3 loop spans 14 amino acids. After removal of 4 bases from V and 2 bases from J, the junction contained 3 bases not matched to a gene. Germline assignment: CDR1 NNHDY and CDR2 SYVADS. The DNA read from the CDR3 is TGTGCCAGCAGTCAGACAGGGGATGCAGAA. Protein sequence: CASSQTGDAE. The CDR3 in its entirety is CASSQTGDAETLYF.

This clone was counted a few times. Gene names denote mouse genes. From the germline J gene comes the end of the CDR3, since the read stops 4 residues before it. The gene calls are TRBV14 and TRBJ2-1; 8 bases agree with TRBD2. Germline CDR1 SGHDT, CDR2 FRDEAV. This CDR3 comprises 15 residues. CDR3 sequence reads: CASSFTGGRDSEQFF. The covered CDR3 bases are TGTGCCAGCAGTTTCACGGGGGGGCGCGATTCT.

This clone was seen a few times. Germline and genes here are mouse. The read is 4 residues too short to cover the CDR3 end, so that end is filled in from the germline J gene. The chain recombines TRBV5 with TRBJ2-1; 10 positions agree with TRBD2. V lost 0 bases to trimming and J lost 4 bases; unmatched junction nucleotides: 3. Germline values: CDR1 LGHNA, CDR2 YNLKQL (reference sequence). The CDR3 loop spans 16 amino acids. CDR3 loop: CASSQDWGGAYAEQFF. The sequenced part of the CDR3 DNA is TGTGCCAGCAGCCAAGACTGGGGGGGCGCTTATGCT.

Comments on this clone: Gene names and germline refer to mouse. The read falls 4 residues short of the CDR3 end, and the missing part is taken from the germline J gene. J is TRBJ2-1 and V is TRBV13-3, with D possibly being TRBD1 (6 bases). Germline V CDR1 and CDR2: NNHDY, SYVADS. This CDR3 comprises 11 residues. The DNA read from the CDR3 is TGTGCCAGCAGAACAGGGGCT. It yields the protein CASRTGA. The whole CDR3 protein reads CASRTGAEQFF.

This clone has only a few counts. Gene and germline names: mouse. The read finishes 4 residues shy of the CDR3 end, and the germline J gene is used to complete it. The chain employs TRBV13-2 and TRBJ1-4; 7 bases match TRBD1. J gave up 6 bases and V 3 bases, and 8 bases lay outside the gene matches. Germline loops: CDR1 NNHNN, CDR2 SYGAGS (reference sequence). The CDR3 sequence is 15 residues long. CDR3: CASGGVGQSDERLFF. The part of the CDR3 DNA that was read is TGTGCCAGCGGTGGAGTGGGACAGTCCGACGAA.

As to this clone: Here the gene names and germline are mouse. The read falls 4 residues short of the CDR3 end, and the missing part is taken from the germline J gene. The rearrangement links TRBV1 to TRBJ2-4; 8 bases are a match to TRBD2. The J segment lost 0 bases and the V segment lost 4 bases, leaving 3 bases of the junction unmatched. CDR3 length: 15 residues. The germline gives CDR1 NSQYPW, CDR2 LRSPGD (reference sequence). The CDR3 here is CTCSVDWASQNTLYF. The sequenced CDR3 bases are TGCACCTGCAGTGTGGACTGGGCTAGTCAAAAC. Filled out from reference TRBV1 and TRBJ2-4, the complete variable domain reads VTLLEQNPRWRLVPRGQAVNLRCILKNSQYPWMSWYQQDLQKQLQWLFTLRSPGDKEVKSLPGADYLATRVTDTELRLQVANMSQGRTLYCTCSVDWASQNTLYFGAGTRLSVL.

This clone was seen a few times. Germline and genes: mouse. CDR3 bases read: TGTGCCAGCAGTATGGGGATGCTGGGGGGTGGCGCAGAA. This translates into CASSMGMLGGGAE. Given in full, the CDR3 is CASSMGMLGGGAETLYF. The rearrangement joins TRBV19 to TRBJ2-3; 8 bases align to TRBD2. Sequencing ends 4 residues short of the CDR3 end; the germline J gene provides the rest. V gave up 2 bases and J gave up 3 bases; unmatched junction bases: 11. CDR3 size: 17 residues. CDR1 is FNHDT, CDR2 SITEND, per germline (reference sequence).

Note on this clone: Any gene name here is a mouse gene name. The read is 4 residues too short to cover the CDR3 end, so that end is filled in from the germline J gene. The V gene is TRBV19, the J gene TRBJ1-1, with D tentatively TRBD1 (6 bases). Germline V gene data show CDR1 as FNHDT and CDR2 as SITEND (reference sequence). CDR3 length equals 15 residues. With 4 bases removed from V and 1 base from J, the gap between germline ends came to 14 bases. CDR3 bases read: TGTGCCAGCAGTCCGCCCGGGACAAAAAACACA. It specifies CASSPPGTKNT. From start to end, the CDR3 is CASSPPGTKNTEVFF.

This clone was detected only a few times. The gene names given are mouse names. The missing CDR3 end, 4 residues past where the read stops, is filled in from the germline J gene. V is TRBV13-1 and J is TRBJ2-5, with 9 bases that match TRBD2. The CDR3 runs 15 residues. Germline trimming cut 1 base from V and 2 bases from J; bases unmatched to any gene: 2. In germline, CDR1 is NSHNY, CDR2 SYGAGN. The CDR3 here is CASSDKGLGQDTQYF. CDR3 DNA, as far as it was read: TGTGCCAGCAGTGATAAGGGACTGGGCCAAGAC.